What follows are 5 T cell receptor beta chains derived from one specimen sequenced in a study of CD4 and CD8 cells across lung adenocarcinoma regions. TCRdb itself ran the PCR reads through MiXCR, one entry per CDR3 protein. The table has 10,000 to 15,000 distinct CDR3 sequences, 53% seen once; the top ten hold 30% to 40%. Sequencing was carried out using CD8+ T cells from the center of a lung tumor. The receptors come from a female donor with lung adenocarcinoma. The CD4 and CD8 labels of this study may be unreliable.

The chain recombines TRBV6-1 with TRBJ2-1; perhaps D is TRBD1 or TRBD2 (5 bases each). The germline V and J ends were trimmed by 6 bases and 0 bases, with 15 bases remaining between them. Looked up from germline, CDR1 is MNHNS and CDR2 is SASEGT. The CDR3 has 16 residues. CDR3 in amino acids: CASRGEGQPSYNEQFF. The CDR3 nucleotides are TGTGCCAGCAGGGGAGAGGGGCAGCCCTCCTACAATGAGCAGTTCTTC.

Details on this clonotype: One junction end disagrees with the germline gene, perhaps due to a read error. The chain joins TRBV10-3 to TRBJ2-1; either TRBD1 or TRBD2 may supply D (5 bases each). CDR1 and CDR2 (germline): ENHRY, SYGVKD. This CDR3 region has 15 residues. CDR3 bases: TGTGCCATCGGATTCTCCGGGGCGAGCGGCGATGAGCAGTATTTC. The encoded protein is CAIGFSGASGDEQYF.

The V call is TRBV6-1, the J call TRBJ2-1, with unresolved D. The tail of the sequence fits TRBJ2-5 better, so the J call may be wrong. Germline V gene data show CDR1 as MNHNS and CDR2 as SASEGT. This CDR3 spans 14 amino acids. This CDR3 reads CASSEGVGIETQYF. The CDR3 coding sequence is TGTGCCAGCAGTGAAGGTGTAGGAATAGAGACCCAGTACTTC.

The V call is TRBV20-1, the J call TRBJ2-1; no clear D gene. Per germline, CDR1 DFQATT and CDR2 SNEGSKA (reference sequence). This CDR3 has 11 amino acids. Deletions cut 3 bases from V and 10 bases from J, with 10 bases between. The DNA for the CDR3 is TGCAGTGCTAGTGGGGTAGGCGAGCAGTTCTTC. It encodes CSASGVGEQFF.

The chain recombines TRBV7-2 with TRBJ2-5, with D possibly called TRBD1 or TRBD2 (5 bases each). The V and J ends lost 5 bases and 1 base respectively, with 14 bases between them. Germline values: CDR1 SGHTA, CDR2 FQGNSA. The CDR3 covers 15 residues. This CDR3 reads CASSPNVGTQETQYF. CDR3 sequence (DNA): TGTGCCAGCAGCCCAAACGTGGGGACCCAAGAGACCCAGTACTTC. The complete variable domain, with remaining parts taken from reference TRBV7-2 and TRBJ2-5, reads GAGVSQSPSNKVTEKGKDVELRCDPISGHTALYWYRQSLGQGLEFLIYFQGNSAPDKSGLPSDRFSAERTGGSVSTLTIQRTQQEDSAVYLCASSPNVGTQETQYFGPGTRLLVL.